This entry lists 8 T cell receptor beta chains sequenced from one sample in a study of T cells after yellow fever vaccination. TCRdb passed the 5' RACE reads through MiXCR, listing each CDR3 protein once. The sample yields under 600,000 distinct CDR3 sequences, approximately 12% seen once. Specimen: PBMCs, collected on the day of the yellow fever booster vaccination. The receptor source for this set is a man aged 25 to 45 who received the YFV17D yellow fever vaccine.

The chain is built from TRBV20-1 and TRBJ2-1; possibly TRBD1 for D (6 bases). Germline V lookup: CDR1 DFQATT, CDR2 SNEGSKA (reference sequence). The CDR3 is made up of 13 amino acids. The V end was cut by 2 bases, the J end by 8 bases, with 13 bases between. The CDR3 nucleotides read TGCAGTGCTAGAAGCATCAGGGGTCATGAGCAGTTCTTC. Translating it yields CSARSIRGHEQFF.

The rearrangement joins TRBV5-1 to TRBJ2-5, with a weak D call TRBD1 (6 bases). V was cut by 4 bases and J by 2 bases, with 15 bases left in between. The CDR3 is 15 residues long. Germline assignment: CDR1 SGHRS and CDR2 YFSETQ. The DNA for the CDR3 is TGCGCCAGCAGCCCGGACAGAAGTTGGCAAGAGACCCAGTACTTC. Translated, it gives CASSPDRSWQETQYF.

This clonotype showed up just a few times. V is TRBV5-8 and J is TRBJ2-4; a possible D gene is TRBD2 (6 bases). The CDR3 totals 14 residues. Germline CDR1 SGHTS, CDR2 YDEGEE. Trimming left V 5 bases short and J 8 bases short, with 17 bases between. CDR3 sequence: CASSLEGALHIQYF. The CDR3 nucleotides are TGTGCCAGCAGTCTGGAGGGAGCCCTCCACATTCAGTACTTC.

This chain uses TRBV27 with TRBJ1-1; tentative D call: TRBD1 (5 bases). The V gene lost 0 bases and the J gene lost 0 bases, with 8 bases spanning the gap. The length of the CDR3 is 15 residues. CDR1 is MNHEY, CDR2 SMNVEV, per germline (reference sequence). CDR3: CASSLSLRVNTEAFF. The CDR3 DNA is TGTGCCAGCAGTTTATCCCTCAGGGTGAACACTGAAGCTTTCTTT.

The chain links TRBV5-1 to TRBJ2-5; 12 positions agree with TRBD2. The CDR3 runs to 15 residues. Germline CDR1 is SGHRS and CDR2 is YFSETQ. V shed 6 bases, J shed 5 bases, and the junction held 8 bases outside the gene matches. The CDR3: CASTTLAGGGETQYF. The CDR3 DNA reads as TGCGCCAGCACCACCCTAGCGGGAGGGGGCGAGACCCAGTACTTC.

The chain links TRBV20-1 to TRBJ2-3, with D hard to call. Germline V gene data show CDR1 as DFQATT and CDR2 as SNEGSKA (reference sequence). V lost 6 bases to trimming and J lost 4 bases, with 14 bases between them. The CDR3 contains 13 residues. CDR3 in DNA: TGCAGTGCCCTCTCTGGCGGAGCAGATACGCAGTATTTT. Its translation is CSALSGGADTQYF.

The V gene is TRBV4-3, the J gene TRBJ2-7; 9 nucleotides match TRBD2. V shed 3 bases and J 5 bases; nucleotides not matched to a gene: 5. Germline CDR1 reads LGHNA; CDR2 reads YSLEER. The CDR3 consists of 14 residues. CDR3 coding DNA: TGCGCCAGCAGCCAGGGGACTAGCAGCAACGAGCAGTACTTC. Encoded protein: CASSQGTSSNEQYF.

Only a few counts were recorded for this clonotype. The V gene is TRBV19, the J gene TRBJ2-7; D may be TRBD1 (6 bases). The V and J ends lost 4 bases and 8 bases respectively, with 12 bases between them. CDR1 and CDR2 from the germline V gene are LNHDA and SQIVND (reference sequence). This CDR3 comprises 12 residues. For the CDR3, the DNA is TGTGCCAGTAGTAATCTACAGGGCCAGCAGTACTTC. It codes for CASSNLQGQQYF.